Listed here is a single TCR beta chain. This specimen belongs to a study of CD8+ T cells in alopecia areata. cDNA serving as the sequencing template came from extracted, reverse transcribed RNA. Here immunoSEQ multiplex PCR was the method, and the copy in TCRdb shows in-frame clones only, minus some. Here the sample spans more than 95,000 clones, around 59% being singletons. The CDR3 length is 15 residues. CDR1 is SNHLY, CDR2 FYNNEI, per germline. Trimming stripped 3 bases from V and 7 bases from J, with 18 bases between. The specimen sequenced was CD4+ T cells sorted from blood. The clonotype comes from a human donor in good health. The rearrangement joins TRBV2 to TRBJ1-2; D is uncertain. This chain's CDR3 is CASSENPTVLGGYTF. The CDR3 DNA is TGTGCCAGCAGTGAGAACCCGACGGTCTTGGGTGGCTACACCTTC.